The clone carrying this T cell receptor beta chain was seen only a few times. The data belong to a study of regulatory T cells in long-lasting Graves disease. Time point described: persistent/refractory GD, antithyroid drugs over 5 years with positive TRAb. After RNA was extracted from PBMCs, the TCR library was made from it. TCR beta libraries were built with iRepertoire HTBI primers and Arm-PCR of CDR3 regions. From the multiplex PCR reads, TCRdb called clonotypes with MiXCR, one entry per CDR3 protein. The sample lists a few hundred thousand distinct CDR3 sequences; less than 25% were seen once. This clonotype originated in a female donor with Graves disease. The sample was peripheral blood mononuclear cells (PBMCs), taken when the disease was refractory, from a patient treated with antithyroid drugs.

CDR3 bases: TGTGCCACCAGCAGAGATTTCAGACTAGACCGCGAGCAGTACTTC. Residues: CATSRDFRLDREQYF. This rearrangement joins TRBV15 to TRBJ2-7, with D possibly being TRBD2 (6 bases). Per germline, CDR1 LNHNV and CDR2 YYDKDF (reference sequence). V was cut by 0 bases and J by 6 bases, with 15 bases left in between. The CDR3 length is 15 residues.